These T cell receptor beta chains were read from a single sample in a study of T cell responses to AZD1222 COVID-19 vaccine. TCRdb's table, derived via immunoSEQ multiplex PCR, lists solely in-frame clones and lacks some. The data hold roughly 150,000 clones, with approximately 89% observed a single time. Source: peripheral blood, taken on day 0 of MenACWY control vaccination. The source is an adult in good health. CDR3s include the opening cysteine and the closing phenylalanine or tryptophan.

>TRBJ2-2|TRBV6-1
CASRRPGDTGELFF
>TRBJ1-5|TRBV4-1
CASSQGTNRGGGQPQHF
>TRBJ1-1|TRBV3-1/TRBV3-2
CASSQGLYFEAFF
>TRBJ1-2|TRBV19
CASNDRDRLYGYTF
>TRBJ2-1|TRBV2
CATATGSGNEQFF
>TRBJ1-2|TRBV2
CASSDRGGAGYGYTF
>TRBJ1-4|TRBV24-1
CATSDNTAGGEKLFF
>TRBJ2-1|TRBV24-1
CATSLPGRSYNEQFF
>TRBJ1-3|TRBV5-4
CASSFGQPRSGNTIYF
>TRBJ1-2|TRBV9
CASSMGTVGGYTF
>TRBJ2-7|TRBV28
CASATGLDLYEQYF
>TRBJ2-1|TRBV27
CATRFSGRGNEQFF
>TRBJ1-1|TRBV4-1
CASSQDSTSYPTEAFF
>TRBJ2-7|TRBV11-2
CASSSLGGRGYEQYF
>TRBJ2-1|TRBV2
CASSEQQGGYNEQFF
>TRBJ2-5|TRBV4-1
CASSQASPRLAGGPLAETQYF
>TRBJ2-7|TRBV7-2
CASSIVGRGGFYEQYF
>TRBJ1-1|TRBV7-3
CASSLMRNTEAFF
>TRBJ1-1|TRBV12-3/TRBV12-4
CASSMKPGTEAFF
>TRBJ2-1|TRBV6-6
CASSYGSSGGSNEQFF
>TRBJ2-3|TRBV16
CASSLLGASGTDTQYF
>TRBJ1-3|TRBV3-1/TRBV3-2
CASSRRTYGNTIYF
>TRBJ1-1|TRBV5-4
CASSVYLNTEAFF
>TRBJ1-3|TRBV18
CASSPTGFNRNTIYF
>TRBJ2-7|TRBV5-6
CASYSTRSYEQYF
>TRBJ2-1|TRBV7-6
CASSLKGQEYNEQFF
>TRBJ2-7|TRBV7-8
CASSLVGRGGLSYEQYF
>TRBJ1-2|TRBV5-6
CASTAGVSYGYTF
>TRBJ2-5|TRBV5-6
CASSLVLLETQYF
>TRBJ1-1|TRBV7-9
CASSSEKTNTEAFF
>TRBJ1-2|TRBV24-1
CATSDEDRGNYGYTF
>TRBJ2-3|TRBV19
CASSIVGGGTDTQYF
>TRBJ1-1|TRBV3-1/TRBV3-2
CASSQDLRVAEAFF
>TRBJ1-5|TRBV7-8
CASSAYSNQPQHF
>TRBJ1-1|TRBV3-1/TRBV3-2
CASSQENTEAFF
>TRBJ2-1|TRBV4-3
CASSQENEQFF
>TRBJ2-1|TRBV3-1/TRBV3-2
CASSQVIQAGAQFF
>TRBJ1-1|TRBV5-6
CASSLQGEAFF
>TRBJ2-7|TRBV7-3
CASSLSDTYEQYF
>TRBJ1-2|TRBV28
CASSLKGARGSLDYGYTF
>TRBJ2-5|TRBV4-3
CASSHLDRQETQYF
>TRBJ2-1|TRBV5-1
CASSLFSGPYNEQFF
>TRBJ1-1|TRBV18
CASSPPSLHLNTEAFF
>TRBJ1-5|TRBV24-1
CATSGPGGEQPQHF
>TRBJ2-7|TRBV6-5
CASSFNSYEQYF
>TRBJ1-1|TRBV6-5
CASSWTGATEAFF
>TRBJ1-4|TRBV6-5
CASSYQRTDSTEKLFF
>TRBJ1-5|TRBV19
CASSMRENSNQPQHF
>TRBJ2-2|TRBV25-1
CASSESGGGTGELFF
>TRBJ1-4|TRBV27
CASSSKTGVNEKLFF
>TRBJ2-3|TRBV3-1/TRBV3-2
CASSRRGATSGRATDTQYF
>TRBJ2-2|TRBV9
CASSVGARNTGELFF